This TCR beta chain comes out of a study of cytomegalovirus exposure and HLA in healthy donors. In the PCR, 60 Vbeta and 13 Jbeta primers were used. Generated by immunoSEQ multiplex PCR, the TCRdb table keeps only in-frame clones and is missing some. Here the sample spans approximately 90,000 clones, around 77% being singletons. This receptor was taken from a man aged 25 to 45 in good health and CMV-seronegative. The specimen was PBMCs.

The CDR3 coding sequence is TGTGCCAGCAGCTTGGCAAGCTTATCGGGTTACGAGCAGTACTTC. Its translation: CASSLASLSGYEQYF. The genes are TRBV5-5 and TRBJ2-7, with unresolved D. V lost 0 bases and J lost 4, with 14 bases in between. Per the germline V gene, CDR1 is SGHKS and CDR2 is YYEKEE (reference sequence). The CDR3 contains 15 residues.